The TCR beta chain described here comes from a study of response to subunit inactivated influenza vaccine. The study's findings and limits: Authors suggested each seasonal influenza vaccination recruits few new T cells.

TCRdb ran MiXCR on the RT-PCR reads and lists one entry per CDR3 protein. The sample consists of about 500,000 distinct CDR3 sequences, about 15% of them appearing once. The V segment lost 2 bases and the J segment 2 bases; nucleotides outside the gene matches: 6. The CDR3 extends over 14 amino acids. The V gene's germline CDR1 is GTSNPN and CDR2 SVGIG (reference sequence). Concerning this clonotype: Antigen specificity is unknown.

Specimen: CD4+ T cells sorted from PBMCs, collected about 24 months after vaccination. This chain links TRBV30 with TRBJ2-7; TRBD2 matches at 7 bases. The TCR was taken from a man aged 45 to 75 who received an inactivated influenza vaccine. The CDR3, as DNA: TGTGCCTGGAGTTTGACGGGGGGAACCTACGAGCAGTACTTC. Residues: CAWSLTGGTYEQYF.